Detailed here is one T cell receptor (beta chain). Its antigen is unknown. These data originate in a study of shared clonotypes between healthy human individuals. The naive CD8 fraction comprised CD45RO-negative cells positively selected for CCR7 and excluded terminally differentiated effector memory CD45RA+ cells. Only Caucasian adults living in Nashville, Tennessee made up the donor group. The CDR3 extends over 16 amino acids. V was pared by 5 bases and J by 10 bases, with 24 bases between. The germline V gene has CDR1 MDHEN and CDR2 SYDVKM. Study-level findings and limits: Non-shared clonotypes had lower generation probabilities than those shared by all four donors.

Using immunoSEQ multiplex PCR, the repertoire was profiled, and TCRdb retains in-frame clones only, with some absent. The repertoire holds under 850,000 clones, with 90% to 95% as singletons. The receptor was isolated from a man aged 25 to 40 in good health. This chain uses TRBV28 with TRBJ2-1; a weak D match, TRBD1 (6 bases). Specimen: naive CD8+ T cells sorted from blood. The CDR3 DNA follows: TGTGCCAGCAGTATACGGCCCATGGGGGCAGTTAGAGAGCAGTTCTTC. It codes for CASSIRPMGAVREQFF.